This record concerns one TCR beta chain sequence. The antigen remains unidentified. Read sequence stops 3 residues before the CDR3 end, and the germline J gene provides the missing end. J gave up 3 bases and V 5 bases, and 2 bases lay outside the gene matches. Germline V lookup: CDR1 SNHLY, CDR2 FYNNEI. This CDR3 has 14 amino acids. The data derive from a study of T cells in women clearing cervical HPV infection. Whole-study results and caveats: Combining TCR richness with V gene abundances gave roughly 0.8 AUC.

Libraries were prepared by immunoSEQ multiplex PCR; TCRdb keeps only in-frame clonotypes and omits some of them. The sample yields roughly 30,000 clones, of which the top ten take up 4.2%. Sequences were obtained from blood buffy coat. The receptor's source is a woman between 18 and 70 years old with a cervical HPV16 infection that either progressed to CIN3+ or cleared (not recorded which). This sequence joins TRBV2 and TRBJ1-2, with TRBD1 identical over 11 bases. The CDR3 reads CASSRDRGDYGYTF. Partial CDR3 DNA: TGTGCCAGCAGTAGGGACAGGGGGGACTATGGC.